This T cell receptor (beta chain) was captured by sequencing in a study of technical replicates of blood from a few donors. Generated by immunoSEQ multiplex PCR, the TCRdb table keeps only in-frame clones and is missing some. This table holds about 83,000 clones, approximately 90% found once. This clone is a singleton in its sample. Germline CDR1 and CDR2: SGHNT and YYREEE (reference sequence). V was clipped by 0 bases and J by 8 bases; unmatched bases: 10. This CDR3 region has 17 residues. The receptor was isolated from a human donor in good health. The rearrangement joins TRBV5-4 to TRBJ2-1, with 11 bases matching TRBD2. Material for sequencing was T cells isolated from PBMCs. The chain's CDR3 is CASSLVGSGRALDEQFF. As DNA, the CDR3 is TGTGCCAGCAGCTTGGTTGGTAGCGGGAGGGCCTTGGATGAGCAGTTCTTC.